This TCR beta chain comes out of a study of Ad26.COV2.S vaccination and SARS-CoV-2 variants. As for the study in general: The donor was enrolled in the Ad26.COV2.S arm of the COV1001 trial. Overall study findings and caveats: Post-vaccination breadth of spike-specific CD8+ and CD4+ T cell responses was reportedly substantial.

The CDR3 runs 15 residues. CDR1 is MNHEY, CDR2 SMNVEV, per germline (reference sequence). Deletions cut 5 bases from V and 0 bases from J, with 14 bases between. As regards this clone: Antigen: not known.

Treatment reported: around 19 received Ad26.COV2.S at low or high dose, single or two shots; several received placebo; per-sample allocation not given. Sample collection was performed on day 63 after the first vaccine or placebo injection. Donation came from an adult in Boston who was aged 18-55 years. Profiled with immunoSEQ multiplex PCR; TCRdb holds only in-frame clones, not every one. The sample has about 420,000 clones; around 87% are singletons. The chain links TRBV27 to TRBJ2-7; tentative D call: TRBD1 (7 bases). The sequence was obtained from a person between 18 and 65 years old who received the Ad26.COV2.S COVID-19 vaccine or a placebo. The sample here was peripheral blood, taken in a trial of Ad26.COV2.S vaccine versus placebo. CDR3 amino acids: CASSDRAGSSYEQYF. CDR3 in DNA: TGTGCCAGCAGTGACAGGGCGGGGAGCTCCTACGAGCAGTACTTC.